The rows below give T cell receptor beta chains drawn from one sample of a study of T cell responses to AZD1222 COVID-19 vaccine. The protocol was immunoSEQ multiplex PCR, while the TCRdb copy is restricted to in-frame clones and leaves out a portion. The sample shows 180,000 or so clones, under 95% of them seen only once. The material sequenced was peripheral blood, taken 28 days after the second AZD1222 dose. Receptor source: an adult who received the AZD1222 COVID-19 vaccine. Both conserved end residues are part of each CDR3. D genes are given only for firm matches. A row's size may be missing; if present it is once, few, many or a size class.

J,D,size,V,CDR3,DNA
TRBJ1-5,-,-,TRBV2,CASSEGRVLNQPQHF,TGTGCCAGCAGTGAAGGCAGGGTCCTCAATCAGCCCCAGCATTTT
TRBJ1-1,-,-,TRBV29-1,CSVEFVGTTLPNTEAFF,TGCAGCGTTGAATTTGTGGGGACAACACTACCGAACACTGAAGCTTTCTTT
TRBJ2-2,-,-,TRBV6-5,CASSYSTRSNTGELFF,TGTGCCAGCAGTTACTCGACCAGGTCGAACACCGGGGAGCTGTTTTTT
TRBJ1-2,-,-,TRBV6-5,CASRPPHGYGYTF,TGTGCCAGCAGGCCCCCTCACGGCTATGGCTACACCTTC
TRBJ2-7,TRBD1,-,TRBV29-1,CSVEKGQGADEQYF,TGCAGCGTTGAAAAGGGACAGGGGGCTGACGAGCAGTACTTC
TRBJ2-7,-,-,TRBV21-1,CASSPRGWDCPF,TGTGCCAGCAGCCCCCGAGGATGGGACTGTCCCTTC
TRBJ1-2,-,-,TRBV27,CASSLSRTYGYTF,TGTGCCAGCAGTTTGTCTCGAACGTATGGCTACACCTTC
TRBJ1-1,-,-,TRBV7-8,CASSLEANTEAFF,TGTGCCAGCAGCTTAGAGGCGAACACTGAAGCTTTCTTT
TRBJ1-5,-,-,TRBV7-9,CASSQGNQPQHF,TGTGCCAGCAGCCAGGGTAATCAGCCCCAGCATTTT
TRBJ2-7,TRBD1,-,TRBV28,CASSYTGVRDYEQYF,TGTGCCAGCAGTTATACAGGGGTAAGGGACTACGAGCAGTACTTC
TRBJ2-5,TRBD2,-,TRBV28,CASVPGGIQETQYF,TGTGCCAGCGTCCCGGGGGGGATACAAGAGACCCAGTACTTC
TRBJ2-3,-,-,TRBV28,CASTTGGASTDTQYF,TGTGCCAGCACCACGGGCGGGGCTAGCACAGATACGCAGTATTTT
TRBJ2-2,TRBD2,-,TRBV2,CASGRGLAGANTGELFF,TGTGCCAGCGGAAGGGGACTAGCGGGGGCCAACACCGGGGAGCTGTTTTTT
TRBJ2-1,-,-,TRBV29-1,CSGQGHNEQFF,TGCAGCGGCCAGGGTCACAATGAGCAGTTCTTC
TRBJ1-1,-,-,TRBV6-1,CASSTIDSISTEAFF,TGTGCCAGCAGTACCATCGACAGCATAAGCACTGAAGCTTTCTTT
TRBJ2-7,-,-,TRBV7-6,CASSLGVAYEQYF,TGTGCCAGCAGCTTAGGGGTAGCCTACGAGCAGTACTTC
TRBJ1-2,TRBD1,-,TRBV11-1,CASSRGQGMRNGYTF,TGTGCCAGCAGCCGAGGACAGGGCATGAGGAATGGCTACACCTTC
TRBJ1-2,-,-,TRBV6-5,CASSGSFRGGYTF,TGTGCCAGCTCGGGCAGCTTTCGGGGAGGCTACACCTTC
TRBJ2-6,TRBD1,-,TRBV11-3,CASSPGTGVSGGANVLTF,TGTGCCAGCAGCCCCGGGACAGGGGTGAGTGGTGGGGCCAACGTCCTGACTTTC
TRBJ2-6,-,-,TRBV2,CASSAGRAGGANVLTF,TGTGCCAGCAGTGCTGGAAGGGCGGGTGGGGCCAACGTCCTGACTTTC
TRBJ1-5,-,-,TRBV4-2,CASSQERGADQPQHF,TGTGCCAGCAGCCAAGAGCGAGGGGCTGATCAGCCCCAGCATTTT
TRBJ1-1,-,-,TRBV3-1/TRBV3-2,CASSLRLNTEAFF,TGTGCCAGCAGCCTCCGCTTGAACACTGAAGCTTTCTTT
TRBJ2-5,TRBD2,-,TRBV7-2,CASSLVAGGAETQYF,TGTGCCAGCAGCCTCGTAGCGGGAGGAGCAGAGACCCAGTACTTC
TRBJ1-2,-,few,TRBV10-3,CAISDELYGYTF,TGTGCCATCAGCGATGAACTATATGGCTACACCTTC
TRBJ1-5,-,-,TRBV3-1/TRBV3-2,CASSQVRGQPQHF,TGTGCCAGCAGCCAAGTCCGGGGGCAGCCCCAGCATTTT
TRBJ1-2,TRBD1,once,TRBV29-1,CSAAGQGVGYTF,TGCAGCGCCGCGGGACAGGGGGTTGGCTACACCTTC
TRBJ2-6,-,-,TRBV28,CASLDRSSGANVLTF,TGTGCCAGCCTAGACCGGAGCTCTGGGGCCAACGTCCTGACTTTC
TRBJ2-1,TRBD2,-,TRBV2,CASRRSGTSPPNEQFF,TGTGCCAGCAGAAGGTCCGGGACTAGCCCTCCCAATGAGCAGTTCTTC
TRBJ1-1,-,-,TRBV7-9,CASSAVGTEAFF,TGTGCCAGCAGCGCGGTGGGCACTGAAGCTTTCTTT
TRBJ1-5,-,-,TRBV18,CASSPRAGESSNQPQHF,TGTGCCAGCTCACCCCGCGCAGGGGAAAGTAGCAATCAGCCCCAGCATTTT
TRBJ1-1,-,-,TRBV7-9,CASALGGRTEAFF,TGTGCCAGCGCCCTAGGCGGTCGAACTGAAGCTTTCTTT
TRBJ1-4,-,-,TRBV5-4,CASSAPGHGNGKLFF,TGTGCCAGCAGCGCCCCGGGACACGGAAACGGAAAACTGTTTTTT
TRBJ1-5,-,-,TRBV27,CASSHGSNQPQHF,TGTGCCAGCAGTCACGGAAGCAATCAGCCCCAGCATTTT
TRBJ1-2,-,-,TRBV27,CASSSSDRAGYGYTF,-
TRBJ1-5,-,few,TRBV19,CASSIQGLNQPQHF,TGTGCCAGTAGCATACAGGGCCTCAATCAGCCCCAGCATTTT
TRBJ1-1,TRBD1,once,TRBV11-3,CASSNGTGIGPSEEAFF,TGTGCCAGCAGCAACGGGACAGGGATAGGACCCTCCGAAGAAGCTTTCTTT
TRBJ2-7,-,-,TRBV2,CASRGGAYEQYF,TGTGCCAGCAGGGGCGGAGCCTACGAGCAGTACTTC
TRBJ2-5,-,-,TRBV27,CASSLSGGHYQETQYF,TGTGCCAGCAGTTTATCAGGGGGACACTACCAAGAGACCCAGTACTTC
TRBJ1-1,TRBD1,-,TRBV10-1,CASSEPPRTGPMNTEAFF,TGCGCCAGCAGTGAGCCCCCCCGGACAGGCCCAATGAACACTGAAGCTTTCTTT
TRBJ2-3,TRBD2,-,TRBV27,CASTTSGTDTQYF,TGTGCCAGCACAACTAGCGGCACAGATACGCAGTATTTT
TRBJ1-2,TRBD1,-,TRBV3-1/TRBV3-2,CASSQGDRGSNYGYTF,TGTGCCAGCAGCCAAGGGGACAGGGGCTCTAACTATGGCTACACCTTC
TRBJ1-2,-,-,TRBV7-9,CASSFFLGGRQDYGYTF,TGTGCCAGCAGCTTTTTTTTAGGCGGCCGACAGGACTATGGCTACACCTTC
TRBJ2-1,-,-,TRBV7-3,CASSSNTGVGNEQFF,TGTGCCAGCAGCTCGAATACGGGAGTGGGGAATGAGCAGTTCTTC
TRBJ1-2,-,-,TRBV10-2,CASSENRRDGYTF,TGCGCCAGCAGTGAGAATCGACGGGATGGCTACACCTTC
TRBJ2-3,TRBD1,-,TRBV5-6,CASSRDSLNTDTQYF,TGTGCCAGCAGCCGGGACAGCCTGAACACAGATACGCAGTATTTT
TRBJ2-2,-,-,TRBV7-2,CASSAKRAGELFF,TGTGCCAGCAGCGCGAAGAGGGCCGGGGAGCTGTTTTTT
TRBJ2-3,TRBD2,-,TRBV6-1,CASSEPGTSGTDTQYF,TGTGCCAGCAGTGAACCAGGGACTAGCGGCACAGATACGCAGTATTTT
TRBJ2-5,-,-,TRBV28,CASSLGGRETQYF,TGTGCCAGCAGTTTAGGGGGGCGGGAGACCCAGTACTTC
TRBJ1-5,TRBD1,-,TRBV6-5,CASTYQGAGNQPQHF,TGTGCCAGCACCTACCAGGGGGCCGGCAATCAGCCCCAGCATTTT
TRBJ1-1,-,-,TRBV28,CASSLYQRAEAFF,TGTGCCAGCAGTTTATACCAGAGGGCTGAAGCTTTCTTT
TRBJ1-2,-,-,TRBV7-9,CASSLVAAGYTF,TGTGCCAGCAGCTTAGTTGCGGCTGGCTACACCTTC
TRBJ1-2,-,-,TRBV6-2/TRBV6-3,CASSGRDGNYGYTF,TGTGCCAGCAGTGGCCGGGACGGCAACTATGGCTACACCTTC
TRBJ2-7,-,-,TRBV4-1,CASSQERATYEQYF,TGCGCCAGCAGCCAAGAACGGGCAACCTACGAGCAGTACTTC
TRBJ1-1,TRBD1,-,TRBV12-3/TRBV12-4,CASSPGTEAFF,TGTGCCAGCAGTCCCGGGACAGAGGCTTTCTTT
TRBJ2-6,TRBD1,-,TRBV2,CASIFGQGWDGANVLTF,TGTGCCAGCATTTTTGGACAGGGCTGGGATGGGGCCAACGTCCTGACTTTC